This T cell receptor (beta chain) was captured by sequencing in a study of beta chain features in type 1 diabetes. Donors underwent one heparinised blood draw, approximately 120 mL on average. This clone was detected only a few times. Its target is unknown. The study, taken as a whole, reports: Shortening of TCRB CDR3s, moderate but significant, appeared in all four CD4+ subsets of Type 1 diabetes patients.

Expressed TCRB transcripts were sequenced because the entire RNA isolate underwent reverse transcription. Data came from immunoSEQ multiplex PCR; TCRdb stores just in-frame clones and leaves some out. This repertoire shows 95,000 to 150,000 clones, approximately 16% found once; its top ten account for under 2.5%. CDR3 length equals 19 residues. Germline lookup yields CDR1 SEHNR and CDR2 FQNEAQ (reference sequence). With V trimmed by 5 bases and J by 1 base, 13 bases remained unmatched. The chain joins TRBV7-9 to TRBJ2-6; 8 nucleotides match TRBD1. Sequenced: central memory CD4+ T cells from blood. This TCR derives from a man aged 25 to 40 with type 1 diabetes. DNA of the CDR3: TGTGCCAGCAGCCCGAAAAAAGGACAGGGAGGATCTGGGGCCAACGTCCTGACTTTC. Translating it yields CASSPKKGQGGSGANVLTF.